Given below is one T cell receptor (beta chain) in context. This sample stems from a study of control samples from healthy donors and cancer patients. The CDR3 totals 16 residues. The junction had 11 bases not matched to a gene; V was cut back by 3 bases and J by 4 bases. CDR1 SGHRS and CDR2 YFSETQ come from the germline V gene. The assay was immunoSEQ multiplex PCR, and TCRdb's table has in-frame clones only and misses some. Here the sample spans 95,000 to 150,000 clones, approximately 93% being singletons. The chain links TRBV5-1 to TRBJ2-3; 7 bases are shared with TRBD2. The TCR comes from a woman in her late teens or twenties in good health. Source material: blood. The CDR3 bases are TGCGCCAGCAGCTCTTCGGGGCGGGGGAGCGCAGATACGCAGTATTTT. This translates into CASSSSGRGSADTQYF.